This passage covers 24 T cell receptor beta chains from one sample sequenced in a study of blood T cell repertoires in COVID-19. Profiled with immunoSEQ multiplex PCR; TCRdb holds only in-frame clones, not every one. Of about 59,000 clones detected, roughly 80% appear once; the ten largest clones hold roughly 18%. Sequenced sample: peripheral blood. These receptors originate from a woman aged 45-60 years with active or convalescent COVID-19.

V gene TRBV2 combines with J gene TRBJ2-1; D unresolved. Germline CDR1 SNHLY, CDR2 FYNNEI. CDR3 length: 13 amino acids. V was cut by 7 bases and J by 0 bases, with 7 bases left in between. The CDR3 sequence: CASNPGSYNEQFF. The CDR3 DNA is TGTGCCAGCAATCCGGGCTCCTACAATGAGCAGTTCTTC.

In DNA, the CDR3 is TGTGCCAGCATCAAACAGGGGGACTCCTACGAGCAGTACTTC. It yields the protein CASIKQGDSYEQYF. The rearrangement uses TRBV5-5 and TRBJ2-7; 8 nucleotides line up with TRBD1. In germline, CDR1 is SGHKS, CDR2 YYEKEE (reference sequence). CDR3 size: 14 residues. After removal of 6 bases from V and 0 bases from J, the junction contained 5 bases not matched to a gene.

CDR3 loop: CASSHGQGRGTGELFF. In DNA, the CDR3 is TGTGCCAGTAGCCATGGACAGGGGCGCGGGACCGGGGAGCTGTTTTTT. The rearrangement joins TRBV19 to TRBJ2-2, with 9 bases lining up with TRBD1. The CDR3 consists of 16 residues. The V gene end was trimmed by 6 bases and the J gene end by 5 bases; junction bases not matched to a gene: 10. Germline assignment: CDR1 LNHDA and CDR2 SQIVND (reference sequence).

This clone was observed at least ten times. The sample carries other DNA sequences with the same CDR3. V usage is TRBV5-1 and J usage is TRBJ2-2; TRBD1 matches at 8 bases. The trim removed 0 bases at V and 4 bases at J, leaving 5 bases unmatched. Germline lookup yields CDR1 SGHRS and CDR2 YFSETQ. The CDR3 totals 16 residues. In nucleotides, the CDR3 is TGCGCCAGCAGCTTGGGCGGCAGGGGGCCCACCGGGGAGCTGTTTTTT. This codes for CASSLGGRGPTGELFF.

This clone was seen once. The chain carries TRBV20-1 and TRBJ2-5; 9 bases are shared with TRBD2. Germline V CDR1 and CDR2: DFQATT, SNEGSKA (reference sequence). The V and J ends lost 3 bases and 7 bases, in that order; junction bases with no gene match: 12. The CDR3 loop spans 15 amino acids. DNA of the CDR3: TGCAGTGCTAGTCTGAGTAGCGGGAGCATAGGGACCCAGTACTTC. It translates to CSASLSSGSIGTQYF.

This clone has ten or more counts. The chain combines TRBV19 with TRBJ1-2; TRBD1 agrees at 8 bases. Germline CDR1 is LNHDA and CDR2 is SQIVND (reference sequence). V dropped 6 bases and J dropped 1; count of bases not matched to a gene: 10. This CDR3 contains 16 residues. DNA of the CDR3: TGTGCCAGTAGATATCCCACAGGGGGTATTAACTATGGCTACACCTTC. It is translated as CASRYPTGGINYGYTF.

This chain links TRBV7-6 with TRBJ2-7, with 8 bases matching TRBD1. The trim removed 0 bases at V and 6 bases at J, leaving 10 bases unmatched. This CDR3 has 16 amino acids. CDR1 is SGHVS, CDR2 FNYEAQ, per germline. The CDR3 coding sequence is TGTGCCAGCAGCTTAGCGTGGGGGTCAGGGGGCGCCGAGCAGTACTTC. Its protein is CASSLAWGSGGAEQYF.

CDR3 loop: CASSTSGRGNTIYF. The CDR3 region has the DNA TGTGCCAGCTCAACATCTGGGAGGGGAAACACCATATATTTT. The rearrangement uses TRBV18 and TRBJ1-3; D remains unclear. Germline V CDR1 and CDR2: KGHSH, LQKENI. The V gene lost 5 bases and the J gene lost 4 bases, with 12 bases spanning the gap. This CDR3 has 14 amino acids.

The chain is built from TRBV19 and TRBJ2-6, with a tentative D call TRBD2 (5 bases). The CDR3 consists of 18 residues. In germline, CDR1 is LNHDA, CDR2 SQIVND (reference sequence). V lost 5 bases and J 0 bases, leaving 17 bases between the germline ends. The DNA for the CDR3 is TGTGCCAGTAGTTCCCTAGCCGATGGGAGCTCTGGGGCCAACGTCCTGACTTTC. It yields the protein CASSSLADGSSGANVLTF.

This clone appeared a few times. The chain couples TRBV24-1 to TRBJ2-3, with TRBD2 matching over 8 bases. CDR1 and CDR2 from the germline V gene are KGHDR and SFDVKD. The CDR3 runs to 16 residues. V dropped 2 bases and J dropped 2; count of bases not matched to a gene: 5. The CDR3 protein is CATSDSLAGHTDTQYF. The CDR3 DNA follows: TGTGCCACCAGTGATTCTCTAGCGGGCCACACAGATACGCAGTATTTT.

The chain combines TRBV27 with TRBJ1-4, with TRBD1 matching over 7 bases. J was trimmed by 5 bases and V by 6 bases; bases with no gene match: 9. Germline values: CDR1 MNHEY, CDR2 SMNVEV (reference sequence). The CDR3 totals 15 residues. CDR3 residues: CASRVLGTENEKLFF. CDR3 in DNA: TGTGCCAGCAGAGTTTTGGGGACAGAGAATGAAAAACTGTTTTTT.

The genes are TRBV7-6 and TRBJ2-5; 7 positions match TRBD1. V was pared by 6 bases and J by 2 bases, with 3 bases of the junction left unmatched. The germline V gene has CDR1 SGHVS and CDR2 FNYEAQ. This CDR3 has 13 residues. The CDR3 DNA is TGTGCCAGCAGTATGACAGGGCAAGAGACCCAGTACTTC. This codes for CASSMTGQETQYF.

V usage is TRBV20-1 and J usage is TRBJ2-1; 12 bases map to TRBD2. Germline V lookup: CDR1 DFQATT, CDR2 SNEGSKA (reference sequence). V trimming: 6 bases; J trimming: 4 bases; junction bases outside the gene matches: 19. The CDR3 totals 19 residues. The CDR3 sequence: CSASPFSSGRDVMYNEQFF. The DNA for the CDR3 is TGCAGTGCGAGTCCTTTCTCTAGCGGGAGGGACGTAATGTACAATGAGCAGTTCTTC.

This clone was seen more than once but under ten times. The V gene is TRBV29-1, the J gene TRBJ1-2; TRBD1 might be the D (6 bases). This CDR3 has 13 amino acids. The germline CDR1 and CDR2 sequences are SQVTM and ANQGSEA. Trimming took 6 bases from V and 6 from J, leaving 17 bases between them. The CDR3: CSVADQGKNGYTF. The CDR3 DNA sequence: TGCAGCGTAGCCGACCAGGGGAAGAATGGCTACACCTTC.

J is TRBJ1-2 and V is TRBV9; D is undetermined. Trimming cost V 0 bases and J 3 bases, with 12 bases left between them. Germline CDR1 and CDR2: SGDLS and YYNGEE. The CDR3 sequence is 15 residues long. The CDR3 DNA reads TGTGCCAGCAGCGTAGGTGGAGGTCTCCACTATGGCTACACCTTC. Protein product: CASSVGGGLHYGYTF.

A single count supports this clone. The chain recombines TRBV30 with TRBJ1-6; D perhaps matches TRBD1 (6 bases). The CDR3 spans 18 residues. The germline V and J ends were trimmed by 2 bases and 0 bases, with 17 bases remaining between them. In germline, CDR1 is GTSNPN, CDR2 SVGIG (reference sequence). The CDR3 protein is CAWSQGRGASSYNSPLHF. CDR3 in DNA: TGTGCCTGGAGTCAGGGGCGGGGGGCCAGCTCCTATAATTCACCCCTCCACTTT.

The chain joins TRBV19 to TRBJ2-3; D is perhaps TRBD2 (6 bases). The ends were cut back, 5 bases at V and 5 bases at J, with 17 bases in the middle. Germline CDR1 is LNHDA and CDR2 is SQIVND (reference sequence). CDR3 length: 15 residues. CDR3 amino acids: CASSLRDGGVDTQYF. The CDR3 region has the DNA TGTGCCAGTAGTTTGCGGGACGGCGGTGTAGATACGCAGTATTTT.

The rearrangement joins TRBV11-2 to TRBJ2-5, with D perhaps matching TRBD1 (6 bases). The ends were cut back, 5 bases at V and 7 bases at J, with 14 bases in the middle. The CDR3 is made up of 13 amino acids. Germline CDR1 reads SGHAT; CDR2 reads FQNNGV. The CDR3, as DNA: TGTGCCAGCAGCCCAGGACAGCTAGGGACCCAGTACTTC. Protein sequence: CASSPGQLGTQYF.

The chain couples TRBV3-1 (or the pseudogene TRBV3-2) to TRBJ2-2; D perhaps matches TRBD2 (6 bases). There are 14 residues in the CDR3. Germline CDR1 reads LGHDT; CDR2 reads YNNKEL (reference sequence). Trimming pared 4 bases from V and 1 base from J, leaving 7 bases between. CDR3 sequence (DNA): TGTGCCAGCAGCCTGACTAGGAACACCGGGGAGCTGTTTTTT. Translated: CASSLTRNTGELFF.

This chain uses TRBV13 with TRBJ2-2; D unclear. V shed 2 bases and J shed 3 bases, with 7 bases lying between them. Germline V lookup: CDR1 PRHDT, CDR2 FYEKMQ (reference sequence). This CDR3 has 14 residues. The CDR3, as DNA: TGTGCCAGCAGCTTAACCGGGTACACCGGGGAGCTGTTTTTT. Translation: CASSLTGYTGELFF.

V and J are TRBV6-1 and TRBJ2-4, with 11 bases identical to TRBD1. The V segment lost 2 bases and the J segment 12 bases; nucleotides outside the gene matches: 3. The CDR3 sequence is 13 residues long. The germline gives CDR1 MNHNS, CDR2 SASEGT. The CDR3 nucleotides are TGTGCCAGCAGTGAAAGGGACAGGGGGTATCAGTACTTC. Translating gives CASSERDRGYQYF.

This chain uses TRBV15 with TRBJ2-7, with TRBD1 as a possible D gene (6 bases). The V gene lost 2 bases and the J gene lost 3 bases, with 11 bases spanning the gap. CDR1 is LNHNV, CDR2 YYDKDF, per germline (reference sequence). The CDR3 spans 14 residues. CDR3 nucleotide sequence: TGTGCCACCAGCAGAACAGGGTTGGGCTACGAGCAGTACTTC. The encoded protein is CATSRTGLGYEQYF.

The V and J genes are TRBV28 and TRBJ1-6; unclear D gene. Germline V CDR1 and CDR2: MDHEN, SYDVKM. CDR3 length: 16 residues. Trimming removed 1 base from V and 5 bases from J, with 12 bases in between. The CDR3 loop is CASSLLGLNDNSPLHF. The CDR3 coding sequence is TGTGCCAGCAGTTTATTGGGCCTCAATGATAATTCACCCCTCCACTTT.

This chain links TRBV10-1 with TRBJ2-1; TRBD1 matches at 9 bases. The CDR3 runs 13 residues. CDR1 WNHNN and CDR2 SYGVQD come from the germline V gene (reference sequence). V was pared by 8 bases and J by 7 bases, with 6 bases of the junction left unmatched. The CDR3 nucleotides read TGCGCCAGCGGGGGGACAGGGTTGAATGAGCAGTTCTTC. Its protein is CASGGTGLNEQFF.